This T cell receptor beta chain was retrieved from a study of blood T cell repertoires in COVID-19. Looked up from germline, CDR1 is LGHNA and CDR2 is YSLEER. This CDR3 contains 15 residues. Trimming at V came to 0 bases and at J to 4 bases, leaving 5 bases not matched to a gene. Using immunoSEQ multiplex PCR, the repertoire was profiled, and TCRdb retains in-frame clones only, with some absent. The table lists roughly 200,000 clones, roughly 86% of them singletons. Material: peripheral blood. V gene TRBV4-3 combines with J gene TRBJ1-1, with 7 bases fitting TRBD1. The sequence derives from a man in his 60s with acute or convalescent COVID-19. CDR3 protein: CASSQEGDRVTEAFF. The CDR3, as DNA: TGCGCCAGCAGCCAAGAAGGAGACAGGGTCACTGAAGCTTTCTTT.